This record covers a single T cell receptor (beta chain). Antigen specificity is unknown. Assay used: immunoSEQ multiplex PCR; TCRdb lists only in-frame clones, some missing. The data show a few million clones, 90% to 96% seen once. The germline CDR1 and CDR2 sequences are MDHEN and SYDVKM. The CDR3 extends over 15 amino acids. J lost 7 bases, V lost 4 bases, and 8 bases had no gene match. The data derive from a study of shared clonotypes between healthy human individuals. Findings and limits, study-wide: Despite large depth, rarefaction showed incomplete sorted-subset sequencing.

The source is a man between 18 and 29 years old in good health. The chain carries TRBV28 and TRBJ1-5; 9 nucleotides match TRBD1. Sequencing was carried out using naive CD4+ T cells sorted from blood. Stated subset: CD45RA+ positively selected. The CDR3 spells CASSSLGQGYQPQHF. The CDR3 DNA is TGTGCCAGCAGTTCGCTGGGACAGGGTTACCAGCCCCAGCATTTT.